The 9 T cell receptor beta chains reported below all come from one sample, sequenced in a study of cytomegalovirus exposure and HLA in healthy donors. 13 Jbeta primers and 60 Vbeta primers were used for the PCR. The assay was immunoSEQ multiplex PCR, and TCRdb's table has in-frame clones only and misses some. The sample includes around 140,000 clones, 70% to 80% seen only once; the top ten take about 1.8%. Specimen: PBMCs. All receptors come from a female donor in good health and CMV-seropositive.

The chain is built from TRBV5-5 and TRBJ2-6; D perhaps matches TRBD1 (5 bases). Germline CDR1 and CDR2: SGHKS and YYEKEE (reference sequence). The CDR3 is 18 amino acids. The V end was cut by 4 bases, the J end by 0 bases, with 17 bases between. The CDR3 sequence is CASSPDSMIFSGANVLTF. For the CDR3, the DNA is TGTGCCAGCAGCCCAGACAGTATGATTTTCTCTGGGGCCAACGTCCTGACTTTC.

The rearrangement joins TRBV6-1 to TRBJ2-3, with TRBD1 as a possible D gene (6 bases). The CDR3 contains 15 residues. Germline V CDR1 and CDR2: MNHNS, SASEGT. V shed 4 bases and J shed 0 bases, with 11 bases lying between them. The CDR3 DNA follows: TGTGCCAGCAGTGCTTACAGGGTAAGCACAGATACGCAGTATTTT. It codes for CASSAYRVSTDTQYF.

This chain links TRBV18 with TRBJ2-2; D may be TRBD2 (5 bases). V lost 3 bases and J lost 2, with 7 bases in between. Germline CDR1 is KGHSH and CDR2 is LQKENI. The length of the CDR3 is 14 residues. In DNA, the CDR3 is TGTGCCAGCTCACCTAGCGTAAACACCGGGGAGCTGTTTTTT. Amino acid sequence: CASSPSVNTGELFF.

This clone was seen a handful of times. V gene TRBV5-4 combines with J gene TRBJ2-7, with 7 bases lining up with TRBD1. Germline V gene data show CDR1 as SGHNT and CDR2 as YYREEE (reference sequence). The CDR3 runs 16 residues. V lost 3 bases to trimming and J lost 6 bases; unmatched junction nucleotides: 15. This chain's CDR3 is CASSSQRMGQRSEQYF. The CDR3 DNA sequence: TGTGCCAGCAGCTCGCAGAGAATGGGACAGAGAAGCGAGCAGTACTTC.

This clone was detected a few times. The chain carries TRBV4-2 and TRBJ1-1; D not resolved. CDR1 and CDR2 (germline): LGHNA, YNFKEQ. The CDR3 covers 14 residues. V dropped 0 bases and J dropped 4 bases, with 9 bases sitting between them. CDR3 coding DNA: TGTGCCAGCAGCCAAGATGACAAGGTCACTGAAGCTTTCTTT. It translates to CASSQDDKVTEAFF.

The chain uses TRBV14 and TRBJ2-1, with 14 bases identical to TRBD2. Germline V CDR1 and CDR2: SGHDN, FVKESK. The trim removed 6 bases at V and 9 bases at J, leaving 7 bases unmatched. This CDR3 has 15 residues. For the CDR3, the DNA is TGTGCCAGCAGGCGGACTAGCGGGAGGCGGAGTGAGCAGTTCTTC. Its protein is CASRRTSGRRSEQFF.

This clone was seen only once. The chain combines TRBV19 with TRBJ1-5; tentatively, D is TRBD1 (6 bases). Trimming pared 2 bases from V and 0 bases from J, leaving 17 bases between. Germline V CDR1 and CDR2: LNHDA, SQIVND (reference sequence). This CDR3 contains 18 residues. Here the CDR3 DNA reads TGTGCCAGTAGTATATTGCCCGCGGGGGCAGATAGCAATCAGCCCCAGCATTTT. It specifies CASSILPAGADSNQPQHF.

J is TRBJ2-5 and V is TRBV6-4, with 8 nucleotides matching TRBD1. The trim removed 2 bases at V and 5 bases at J, leaving 13 bases unmatched. The CDR3 is made up of 17 amino acids. Germline V gene data show CDR1 as MRHNA and CDR2 as SNTAGT. CDR3 in amino acids: CASSDARNRGEEETQYF. The CDR3, as DNA: TGTGCCAGCAGTGACGCCCGAAACAGGGGGGAGGAGGAGACCCAGTACTTC.

The CDR3 nucleotides read TGTGCCAGCATTCCAGGGGGGCTCTATGGCTACACCTTC. This codes for CASIPGGLYGYTF. This chain connects TRBV2 to TRBJ1-2; 7 bases align to TRBD1. The CDR3 consists of 13 residues. J gave up 4 bases and V 7 bases, and 6 bases lay outside the gene matches. Looked up from germline, CDR1 is SNHLY and CDR2 is FYNNEI.